Below, 23 T cell receptor beta chains from the same sample are listed, as sequenced in a study of shared clonotypes between healthy human individuals. Naive CD8 isolation took CD45RO-negative cells positively selected for CCR7 and excluded terminally differentiated effector memory CD45RA+ cells. Generated by immunoSEQ multiplex PCR, the TCRdb table keeps only in-frame clones and is missing some. The sample holds about 2 million clones, roughly 94% seen once. The sequenced sample consisted of naive CD8+ T cells sorted from blood. The receptors shown here come from a young man in good health.

The V gene is TRBV7-9, the J gene TRBJ2-7, with a weak D call TRBD2 (6 bases). Trimming shortened V by 6 bases and J by 2 bases, and 17 bases separated the two germline ends. CDR3 length: 15 amino acids. Per the germline V gene, CDR1 is SEHNR and CDR2 is FQNEAQ (reference sequence). The DNA for the CDR3 is TGTGCCAGCAGGGAGGGACCAACCGGGGCCTACGAGCAGTACTTC. Translating it yields CASREGPTGAYEQYF.

The genes are TRBV11-2 and TRBJ1-2; 11 nucleotides match TRBD1. CDR1 SGHAT and CDR2 FQNNGV come from the germline V gene. Trimming took 5 bases from V and 6 from J; bases not matched to a gene: 14. The CDR3 consists of 17 residues. The chain's CDR3 is CASSLLPSGTGGDGYTF. The CDR3, as DNA: TGTGCCAGCAGCCTACTACCCTCCGGGACAGGGGGGGATGGCTACACCTTC.

Note on this clone: Other DNA sequences in the sample encode the same CDR3. The J gene is TRBJ2-1, the V gene TRBV4-3; D is ambiguous. The germline CDR1 and CDR2 sequences are LGHNA and YSLEER. V was pared by 0 bases and J by 7 bases, with 7 bases between. The CDR3 has 13 amino acids. The CDR3 spells CASSQDLGNEQFF. The CDR3 bases are TGCGCCAGCAGCCAAGATCTGGGGAATGAGCAGTTCTTC.

The chain couples TRBV5-6 to TRBJ1-4, with 11 bases identical to TRBD1. The CDR3 is 15 residues long. Germline loops: CDR1 SGHDT, CDR2 YYEEEE. V was clipped by 4 bases and J by 8 bases; unmatched bases: 7. The CDR3 spells CASSASGQGVEKLFF. Here the CDR3 DNA reads TGTGCCAGCAGCGCCTCGGGACAGGGGGTAGAAAAACTGTTTTTT. Combining the CDR3 with reference TRBV5-6 and TRBJ1-4 gives the whole variable domain DAGVTQSPTHLIKTRGQQVTLRCSPKSGHDTVSWYQQALGQGPQFIFQYYEEEERQRGNFPDRFSGHQFPNYSSELNVNALLLGDSALYLCASSASGQGVEKLFFGSGTQLSVL.

J is TRBJ1-2 and V is TRBV6-5; D unresolved. The CDR3 is made up of 13 amino acids. Trimming shortened V by 7 bases and J by 5 bases, and 14 bases separated the two germline ends. CDR1 and CDR2 from the germline V gene are MNHEY and SVGAGI. The CDR3 DNA reads as TGTGCCAGCACCCCAACATCACATTATGGCTACACCTTC. Protein product: CASTPTSHYGYTF.

The CDR3, as DNA: TGTGCCAGCACCGAACCCGGACAGGGACTATTCCAAGAGACCCAGTACTTC. Amino acids: CASTEPGQGLFQETQYF. The genes are TRBV5-6 and TRBJ2-5; the D gene is possibly TRBD1 (8 bases). Germline values: CDR1 SGHDT, CDR2 YYEEEE. CDR3 length: 17 residues. V was pared by 6 bases and J by 1 base, with 22 bases between.

The chain carries TRBV14 and TRBJ1-2; D gene uncertain. Germline V lookup: CDR1 SGHDN, CDR2 FVKESK. The CDR3 has 12 residues. V was trimmed by 6 bases and J by 5 bases, leaving 10 bases between them. The CDR3 here is CASRSEEYGYTF. As DNA, the CDR3 is TGTGCCAGCAGGTCGGAAGAATATGGCTACACCTTC.

The chain links TRBV10-3 to TRBJ2-1; either TRBD1 or TRBD2 may fit D (5 bases each). The CDR3 contains 15 residues. In germline, CDR1 is ENHRY, CDR2 SYGVKD. V lost 8 bases and J 4 bases, leaving 18 bases between the germline ends. DNA of the CDR3: TGTGCCATCGATAACGAGGGACCGGCGTACAATGAGCAGTTCTTC. This codes for CAIDNEGPAYNEQFF.

In DNA, the CDR3 is TGTGCCAGCAGTGGGGCAGGGGTTAACTCCTACGAGCAGTACTTC. Translating it yields CASSGAGVNSYEQYF. V and J are TRBV2 and TRBJ2-7; maybe TRBD1 (6 bases). The V and J ends lost 4 bases and 0 bases respectively, with 13 bases between them. Germline assignment: CDR1 SNHLY and CDR2 FYNNEI. The CDR3 loop spans 15 amino acids.

Here the CDR3 DNA reads TGTGCCAGCAGAGCTGCTGGGGGACCCACAGATACGCAGTATTTT. This codes for CASRAAGGPTDTQYF. The chain recombines TRBV2 with TRBJ2-3, with D perhaps TRBD1 or TRBD2 (5 bases each). Deletions cut 6 bases from V and 2 bases from J, with 15 bases between. Per the germline V gene, CDR1 is SNHLY and CDR2 is FYNNEI. The CDR3 runs to 15 residues.

This rearrangement joins TRBV6-1 to TRBJ2-1, with 12 bases identical to TRBD2. Trimming took 2 bases from V and 7 from J; bases not matched to a gene: 3. Germline CDR1 reads MNHNS; CDR2 reads SASEGT. There are 15 residues in the CDR3. As DNA, the CDR3 is TGTGCCAGCAGTGAACTAGCGGGAGGGATAAATGAGCAGTTCTTC. Translation gives CASSELAGGINEQFF.

The chain employs TRBV4-3 and TRBJ2-7, with 7 bases aligning to TRBD2. CDR1 is LGHNA and CDR2 is YSLEER in the germline V gene. V lost 0 bases, J lost 4 bases, and 9 bases stayed unmatched. The CDR3 consists of 16 residues. DNA for the CDR3: TGCGCCAGCAGCCAAGATCCGTGGGAGGGAAGGTACGAGCAGTACTTC. Translating gives CASSQDPWEGRYEQYF.

The J gene is TRBJ1-1, the V gene TRBV7-9; D not resolved. V was pared by 3 bases and J by 1 base, with 15 bases between. Germline V gene lookup returns CDR1 SEHNR and CDR2 FQNEAQ (reference sequence). The CDR3 is 16 residues long. The CDR3 DNA sequence: TGTGCCAGCAGCTTGGCGGCGGCAGGCGCGAACACTGAAGCTTTCTTT. It is translated as CASSLAAAGANTEAFF. The variable domain in full, with the rest retrieved from reference TRBV7-9 and TRBJ1-1, is DTGVSQNPRHKITKRGQNVTFRCDPISEHNRLYWYRQTLGQGPEFLTYFQNEAQLEKSRLLSDRFSAERPKGSFSTLEIQRTEQGDSAMYLCASSLAAAGANTEAFFGQGTRLTVV.

The chain is built from TRBV9 and TRBJ2-1; D uncertain. The CDR3 totals 14 residues. Germline assignment: CDR1 SGDLS and CDR2 YYNGEE. The V end was cut by 3 bases, the J end by 3 bases, with 10 bases between. The CDR3 region is CASSAWTDYNEQFF. CDR3 nucleotide sequence: TGTGCCAGCAGCGCGTGGACGGACTACAATGAGCAGTTCTTC. The variable domain in full, completed from reference TRBV9 and TRBJ2-1, reads DSGVTQTPKHLITATGQRVTLRCSPRSGDLSVYWYQQSLDQGLQFLIQYYNGEERAKGNILERFSAQQFPDLHSELNLSSLELGDSALYFCASSAWTDYNEQFFGPGTRLTVL.

V gene TRBV29-1 combines with J gene TRBJ1-1; a possible D gene is TRBD1 (5 bases). The CDR3 length is 18 residues. V gave up 0 bases and J gave up 1 base, with 21 bases separating them. CDR1 SQVTM and CDR2 ANQGSEA come from the germline V gene. CDR3 in DNA: TGCAGCGTTGAAGACGAGCCAACCACGGGACTTCGGAACACTGAAGCTTTCTTT. Protein: CSVEDEPTTGLRNTEAFF.

The chain couples TRBV5-5 to TRBJ2-7; weak D call: TRBD2 (5 bases). V dropped 0 bases and J dropped 4 bases, with 11 bases sitting between them. This CDR3 spans 14 amino acids. Germline values: CDR1 SGHKS, CDR2 YYEKEE (reference sequence). The CDR3 is CASSLGQEEYEQYF. The CDR3 bases are TGTGCCAGCAGCTTGGGGCAGGAGGAATACGAGCAGTACTTC. The whole variable domain, remainder taken from reference TRBV5-5 and TRBJ2-7, is DAGVTQSPTHLIKTRGQQVTLRCSPISGHKSVSWYQQVLGQGPQFIFQYYEKEERGRGNFPDRFSARQFPNYSSELNVNALLLGDSALYLCASSLGQEEYEQYFGPGTRLTVT.

This chain joins TRBV4-1 and TRBJ1-4; a weak D match, TRBD1 (5 bases). There are 16 residues in the CDR3. Germline V gene sequence: CDR1 MGHRA, CDR2 YSYEKL. V shed 5 bases and J shed 8 bases, with 21 bases lying between them. CDR3 sequence reads: CASSIQPAGAREKLFF. The CDR3, as DNA: TGCGCCAGCAGCATACAACCTGCCGGGGCGCGAGAAAAACTGTTTTTT.

The V call is TRBV5-8, the J call TRBJ1-5; D may be TRBD1 (5 bases). This CDR3 spans 13 amino acids. V shed 2 bases and J shed 7 bases, with 10 bases lying between them. Looked up from germline, CDR1 is SGHTS and CDR2 is YDEGEE. In nucleotides, the CDR3 is TGTGCCAGCAGCTTAGGGGCGGGCCAGCCCCAGCATTTT. Protein sequence: CASSLGAGQPQHF.

Regarding this clone: Other DNA sequences in the same sample also yield this CDR3. The rearrangement uses TRBV4-1 and TRBJ2-7; the match to TRBD2 covers 8 bases. After removal of 0 bases from V and 3 bases from J, the junction contained 4 bases not matched to a gene. The germline V gene has CDR1 MGHRA and CDR2 YSYEKL. This CDR3 comprises 15 residues. CDR3 region: CASSQEPGGLYEQYF. CDR3 DNA sequence: TGCGCCAGCAGCCAAGAGCCGGGGGGGCTCTACGAGCAGTACTTC.

The chain carries TRBV19 and TRBJ2-1; possible D gene TRBD2, 6 bases. The CDR3 loop spans 15 amino acids. Trimming cost V 4 bases and J 5 bases, with 15 bases left between them. Germline CDR1 LNHDA, CDR2 SQIVND (reference sequence). CDR3 sequence reads: CASSTTGLPNNEQFF. CDR3 bases: TGTGCCAGTAGTACCACGGGACTTCCGAACAATGAGCAGTTCTTC.

J is TRBJ1-6 and V is TRBV7-2; D possibly corresponds to TRBD1 (5 bases). The CDR3 is 17 amino acids. Looked up from germline, CDR1 is SGHTA and CDR2 is FQGNSA. Trimming took off 2 bases at V and 0 bases at J, with 11 bases between the two ends. DNA of the CDR3: TGTGCCAGCAGCTTAAAGGACACCCGCTCCTATAATTCACCCCTCCACTTT. It yields the protein CASSLKDTRSYNSPLHF.

This clone was counted only a few times. The V call is TRBV2, the J call TRBJ1-3; D possibly corresponds to TRBD1 (5 bases). Trimming took off 8 bases at V and 4 bases at J, with 12 bases between the two ends. Germline lookup yields CDR1 SNHLY and CDR2 FYNNEI. This CDR3 contains 13 residues. The CDR3 bases are TGTGCCAGCGGCTGGGGGTCGGGAAACACCATATATTTT. It specifies CASGWGSGNTIYF.

CDR3 residues: CASSLSRGEGYTF. Here the CDR3 DNA reads TGTGCCAGCAGTTTATCTAGGGGGGAAGGCTACACCTTC. The chain joins TRBV27 to TRBJ1-2, with TRBD1 as a possible D gene (6 bases). Between the trimmed V and J ends, which lost 0 bases and 8 bases, there was a span of 10 bases. Germline V gene sequence: CDR1 MNHEY, CDR2 SMNVEV (reference sequence). The CDR3 spans 13 residues.